This TCR beta chain comes out of a study of a mutant IDH1 vaccine in newly diagnosed glioma. The wider study: Earlier care involved radiotherapy, temozolomide, or both, and the majority received both.

Measured with immunoSEQ multiplex PCR; TCRdb has only the in-frame clones, and not every one. The sample has 45,000 to 65,000 clones, about 91% seen once. The CDR3 is 15 amino acids. Germline values: CDR1 ENHRY, CDR2 SYGVKD. V trimming: 1 base; J trimming: 6 bases; junction bases outside the gene matches: 7. With regard to this clone: Its specificity is not known.

Specified time point: week 11, during vaccination. Doses comprised 300 ug of mutant IDH1 20-mer peptide each, plus topical imiquimod. Study-wide results and caveats: In approximately 92% of patients, immune responses induced by the vaccine occurred.

The sequences come from PBMCs, collected from a glioma patient whose treatment included an IDH1 peptide vaccine. This clonotype was obtained from a man aged 45-60 years with glioma. This rearrangement joins TRBV10-3 to TRBJ2-3, with TRBD2 matching 7 bases. The CDR3 sequence is CAISEFGLGTDTQYF. In DNA, the CDR3 is TGTGCCATCAGTGAGTTCGGACTAGGAACGGATACGCAGTATTTT.